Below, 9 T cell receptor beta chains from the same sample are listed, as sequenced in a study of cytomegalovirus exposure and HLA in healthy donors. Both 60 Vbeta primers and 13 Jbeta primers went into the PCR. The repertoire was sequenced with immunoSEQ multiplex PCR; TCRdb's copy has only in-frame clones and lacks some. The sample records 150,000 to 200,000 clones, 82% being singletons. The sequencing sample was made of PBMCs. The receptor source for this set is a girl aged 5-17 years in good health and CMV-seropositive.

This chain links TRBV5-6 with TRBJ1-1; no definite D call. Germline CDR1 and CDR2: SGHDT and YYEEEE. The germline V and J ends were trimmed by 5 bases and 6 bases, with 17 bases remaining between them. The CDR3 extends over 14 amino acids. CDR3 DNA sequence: TGTGCCAGCAGTCGCGGGGAGGCGGCGCCTGAAGCTTTCTTT. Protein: CASSRGEAAPEAFF.

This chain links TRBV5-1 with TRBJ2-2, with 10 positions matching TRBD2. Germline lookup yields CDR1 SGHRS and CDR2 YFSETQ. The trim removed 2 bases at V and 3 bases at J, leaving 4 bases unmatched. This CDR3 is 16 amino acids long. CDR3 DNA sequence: TGCGCCAGCAGCTTATCAGCGGGAGGGTACACCGGGGAGCTGTTTTTT. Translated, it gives CASSLSAGGYTGELFF.

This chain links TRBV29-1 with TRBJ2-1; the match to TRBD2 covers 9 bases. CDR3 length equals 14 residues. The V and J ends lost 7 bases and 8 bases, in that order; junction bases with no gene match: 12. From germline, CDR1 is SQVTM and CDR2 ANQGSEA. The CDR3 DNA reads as TGCAGCGCCGTACTACGGCGGGGGGGCGATGAGCAGTTCTTC. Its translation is CSAVLRRGGDEQFF.

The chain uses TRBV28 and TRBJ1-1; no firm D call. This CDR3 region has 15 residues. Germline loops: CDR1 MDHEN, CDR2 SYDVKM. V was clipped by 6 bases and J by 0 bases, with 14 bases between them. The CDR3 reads CASSTTQIMNTEAFF. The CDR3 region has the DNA TGTGCCAGCAGCACAACACAGATAATGAACACTGAAGCTTTCTTT.

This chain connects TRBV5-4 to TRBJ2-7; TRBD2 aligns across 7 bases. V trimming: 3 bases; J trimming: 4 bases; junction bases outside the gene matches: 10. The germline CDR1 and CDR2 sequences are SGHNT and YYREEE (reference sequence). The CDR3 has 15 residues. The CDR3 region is CASSSPGLPLYEQYF. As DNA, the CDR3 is TGTGCCAGCAGCTCTCCGGGACTACCTCTTTACGAGCAGTACTTC.

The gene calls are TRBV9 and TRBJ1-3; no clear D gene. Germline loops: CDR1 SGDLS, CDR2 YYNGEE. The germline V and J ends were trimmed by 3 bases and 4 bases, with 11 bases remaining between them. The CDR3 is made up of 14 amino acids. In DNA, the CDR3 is TGTGCCAGCAGCGGAATGGGCTCCGGAAACACCATATATTTT. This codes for CASSGMGSGNTIYF. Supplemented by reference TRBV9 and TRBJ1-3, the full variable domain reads DSGVTQTPKHLITATGQRVTLRCSPRSGDLSVYWYQQSLDQGLQFLIQYYNGEERAKGNILERFSAQQFPDLHSELNLSSLELGDSALYFCASSGMGSGNTIYFGEGSWLTVV.

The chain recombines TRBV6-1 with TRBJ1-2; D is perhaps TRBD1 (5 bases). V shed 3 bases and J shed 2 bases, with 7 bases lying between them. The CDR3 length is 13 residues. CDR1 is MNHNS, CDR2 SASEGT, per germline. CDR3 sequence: CASSEKGNYGYTF. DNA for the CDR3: TGTGCCAGCAGTGAGAAGGGGAACTATGGCTACACCTTC.

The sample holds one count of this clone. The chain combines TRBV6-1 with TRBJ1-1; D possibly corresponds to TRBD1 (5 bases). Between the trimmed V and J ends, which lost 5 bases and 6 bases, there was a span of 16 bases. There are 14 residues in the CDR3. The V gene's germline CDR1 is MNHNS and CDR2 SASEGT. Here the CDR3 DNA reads TGTGCCAGCAGTTTTTTGACAGTTAAACCTGAAGCTTTCTTT. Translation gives CASSFLTVKPEAFF.

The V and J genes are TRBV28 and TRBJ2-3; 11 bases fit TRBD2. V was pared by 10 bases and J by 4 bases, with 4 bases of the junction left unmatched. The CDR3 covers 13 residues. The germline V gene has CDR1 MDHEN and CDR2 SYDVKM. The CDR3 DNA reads TGTGCCATACTAGCGGGAGTCCCAGATACGCAGTATTTT. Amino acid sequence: CAILAGVPDTQYF.